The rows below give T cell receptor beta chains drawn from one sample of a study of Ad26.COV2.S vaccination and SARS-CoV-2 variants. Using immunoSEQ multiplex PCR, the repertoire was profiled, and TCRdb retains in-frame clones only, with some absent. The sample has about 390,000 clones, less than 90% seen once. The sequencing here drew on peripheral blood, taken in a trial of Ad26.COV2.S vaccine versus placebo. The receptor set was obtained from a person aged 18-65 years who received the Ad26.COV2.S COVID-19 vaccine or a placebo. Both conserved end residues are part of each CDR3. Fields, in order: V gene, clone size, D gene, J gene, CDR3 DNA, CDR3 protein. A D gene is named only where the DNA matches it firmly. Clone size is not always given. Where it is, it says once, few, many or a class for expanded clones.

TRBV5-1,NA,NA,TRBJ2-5,TGCGCCAGCAGCTTGGGACGCCTCCAAGAGACCCAGTACTTC,CASSLGRLQETQYF
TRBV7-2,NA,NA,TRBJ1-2,TGTGCCAGCAGCTTAGCACCGGTCTCGTATGGCTACACCTTC,CASSLAPVSYGYTF
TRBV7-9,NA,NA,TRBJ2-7,TGTGCCAGCAGCTTAGATGGCGGAACCTACGAGCAGTACTTC,CASSLDGGTYEQYF
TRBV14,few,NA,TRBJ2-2,TGTGCCAGCAGCCAAGCACGGTTCACCGGGGAGCTGTTTTTT,CASSQARFTGELFF
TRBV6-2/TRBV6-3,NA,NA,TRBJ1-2,TGTGCCAGCAGTTACTCCGGACAGACTCAAGGCTACACCTTC,CASSYSGQTQGYTF
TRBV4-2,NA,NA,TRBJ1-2,TGTGCCAGCAGGGCAGCCAGTAACTATGGCTACACCTTC,CASRAASNYGYTF
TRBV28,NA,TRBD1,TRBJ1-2,TGTGCCAGCAGTTTCTCAGGACAGGGTGTTGCTGGCTACACCTTC,CASSFSGQGVAGYTF
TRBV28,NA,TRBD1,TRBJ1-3,TGTGCCAGCAGTTTAAGACTGGGACAGGGGCCTGAGAGCTCTGGAAACACCATATATTTT,CASSLRLGQGPESSGNTIYF
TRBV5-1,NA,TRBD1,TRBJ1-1,TGCGCCAGCAGCTTGAACAGGGGATCCACTGAAGCTTTCTTT,CASSLNRGSTEAFF
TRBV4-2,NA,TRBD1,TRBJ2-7,TGTGCCAGCAGCCAAGTCGGGGGAGGACAGGGCTCCTACGAGCAGTACTTC,CASSQVGGGQGSYEQYF
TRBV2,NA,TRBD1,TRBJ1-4,TGTGCCAGCAGTGCAAGAACAGGGGACGGTGAAAAACTGTTTTTT,CASSARTGDGEKLFF
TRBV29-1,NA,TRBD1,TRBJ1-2,TGCAGCGTTGAAGATGGACAGGGGGCGAACCCAACCAACTATGGCTACACCTTC,CSVEDGQGANPTNYGYTF
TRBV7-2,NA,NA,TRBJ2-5,TGTGCCAGCAGCTCCGGGACGGGGAAGAAGACCCAGTACTTC,CASSSGTGKKTQYF
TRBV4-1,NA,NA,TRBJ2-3,TGCGCCAGCAGCCTAGGCTCAGGGGCAGATACGCAGTATTTT,CASSLGSGADTQYF
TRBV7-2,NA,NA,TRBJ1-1,TGTGCCAGCAGCTTCCAGACAGAGAACACTGAAGCTTTCTTT,CASSFQTENTEAFF
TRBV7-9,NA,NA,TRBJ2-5,TGTGCCAGCAGGCCCCCCCTGGGGTGGAAGACCCAGTACTTC,CASRPPLGWKTQYF
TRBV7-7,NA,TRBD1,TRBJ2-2,TGTGCCAGCAGCTCAGAGGCTCGTCGAACAGGGGGCTCCGGGGAGCTGTTTTTT,CASSSEARRTGGSGELFF
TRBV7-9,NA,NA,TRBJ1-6,TGTGCCAGCAGCTTGGGGACCGGCCACCTAGGGTCCCTCCACTTT,CASSLGTGHLGSLHF
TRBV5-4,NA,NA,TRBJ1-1,TGTGCCAGCAGCCCCGGGGGGGACACTGAAGCTTTCTTT,CASSPGGDTEAFF
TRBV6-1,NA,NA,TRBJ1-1,TGTGCCAGCAGTGAATGGGGAGGCAGGTTGAACACTGAAGCTTTCTTT,CASSEWGGRLNTEAFF
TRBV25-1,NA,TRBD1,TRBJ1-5,TGTGCCAGCAGGGGGACAGGTAGCAATCAGCCCCAGCATTTT,CASRGTGSNQPQHF